This T cell receptor beta chain came from a study of T cells in Graves' hyperthyroidism and ophthalmopathy. RNA transcripts yielded amplified TCR beta CDR3 regions. The HTBI primer set was used in a first-round RT-PCR of the TCR CDR3. Using its own MiXCR run on the multiplex PCR reads, TCRdb lists one record per CDR3 protein. The sample carries more than 300,000 distinct CDR3 sequences, around a sixth recorded once. V lost 2 bases and J lost 6; bases outside the gene matches: 9. Germline CDR1 is MNHEY and CDR2 is SVGEGT. The CDR3 runs to 16 residues. Study-level points and caveats: Ophthalmopathy could be told apart from stable hyperthyroidism with a 13 V-J model. Clonotypes that were expanded in thyroid above 0.001 mostly appeared in blood too.

As regards this clonotype: The antigen remains unidentified.

Ophthalmopathy cases met thresholds of Clinical Activity Score at least 3, NOSPECS grade at least 4 and duration under 3 months. Diagnosis rested on symptoms, serum thyroxine and TRAb, thyroid ultrasound, and orbital computed tomography. Sequencing used blood. The rearrangement links TRBV6-2 or TRBV6-3 to TRBJ2-1; 8 bases line up with TRBD2. The sequence was collected from a man younger than 35 with Graves' ophthalmopathy. CDR3 loop: CASSYRRGGLRNEQFF. CDR3 nucleotides: TGTGCCAGCAGTTACAGACGGGGGGGCCTCCGCAATGAGCAGTTCTTC.